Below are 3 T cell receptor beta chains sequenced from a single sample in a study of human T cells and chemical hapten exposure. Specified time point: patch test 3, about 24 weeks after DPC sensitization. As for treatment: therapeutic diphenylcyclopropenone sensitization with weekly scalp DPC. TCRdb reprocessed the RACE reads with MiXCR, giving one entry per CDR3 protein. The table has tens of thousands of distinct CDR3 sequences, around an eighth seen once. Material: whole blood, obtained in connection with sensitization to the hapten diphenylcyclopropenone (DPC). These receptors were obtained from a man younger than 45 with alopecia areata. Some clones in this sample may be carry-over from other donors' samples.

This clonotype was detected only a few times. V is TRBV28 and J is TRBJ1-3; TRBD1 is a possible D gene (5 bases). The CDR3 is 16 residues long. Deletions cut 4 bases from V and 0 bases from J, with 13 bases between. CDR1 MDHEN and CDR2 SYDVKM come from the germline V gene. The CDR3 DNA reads TGTGCCAGCAGTTCAGAGGGGCAAAACTCTGGAAACACCATATATTTT. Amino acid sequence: CASSSEGQNSGNTIYF. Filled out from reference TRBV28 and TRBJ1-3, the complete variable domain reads DVKVTQSSRYLVKRTGEKVFLECVQDMDHENMFWYRQDPGLGLRLIYFSYDVKMKEKGDIPEGYSVSREKKERFSLILESASTNQTSMYLCASSSEGQNSGNTIYFGEGSWLTVV.

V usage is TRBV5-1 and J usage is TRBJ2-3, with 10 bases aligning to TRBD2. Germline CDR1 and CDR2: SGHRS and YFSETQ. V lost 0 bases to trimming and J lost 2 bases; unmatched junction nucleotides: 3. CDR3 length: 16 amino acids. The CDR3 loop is CASSLELAGDTDTQYF. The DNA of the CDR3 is TGCGCCAGCAGCTTGGAGCTAGCGGGGGACACAGATACGCAGTATTTT. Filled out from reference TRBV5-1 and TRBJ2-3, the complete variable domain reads KAGVTQTPRYLIKTRGQQVTLSCSPISGHRSVSWYQQTPGQGLQFLFEYFSETQRNKGNFPGRFSGRQFSNSRSEMNVSTLELGDSALYLCASSLELAGDTDTQYFGPGTRLTVL.

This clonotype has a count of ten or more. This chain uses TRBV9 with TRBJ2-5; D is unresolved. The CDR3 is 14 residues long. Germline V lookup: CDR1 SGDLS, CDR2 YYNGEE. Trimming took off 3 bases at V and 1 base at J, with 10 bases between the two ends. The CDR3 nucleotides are TGTGCCAGCAGCGAGAGTTGGGGCCAAGAGACCCAGTACTTC. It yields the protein CASSESWGQETQYF. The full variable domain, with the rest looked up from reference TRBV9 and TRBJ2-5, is DSGVTQTPKHLITATGQRVTLRCSPRSGDLSVYWYQQSLDQGLQFLIQYYNGEERAKGNILERFSAQQFPDLHSELNLSSLELGDSALYFCASSESWGQETQYFGPGTRLLVL.